These 4 T cell receptor beta chains were sequenced from one sample in a study of early T cells in non-severe SARS-CoV-2 infection. TCRdb re-called the 5' RACE reads with MiXCR, one entry per CDR3 protein. The table includes fewer than 100,000 distinct CDR3 sequences, 9% to 10% detected once. The sequenced sample was whole blood. These receptors were taken from an adult who was a healthcare worker with PCR-confirmed SARS-CoV-2 infection or an uninfected control (not recorded which).

This clonotype came up a few times. This sequence joins TRBV7-9 and TRBJ2-7; 11 bases map to TRBD2. The CDR3 length is 14 residues. The V and J ends lost 4 bases and 4 bases, in that order; junction bases with no gene match: 3. Germline CDR1 reads SEHNR; CDR2 reads FQNEAQ (reference sequence). The CDR3 DNA sequence: TGTGCCAGCAGCTCAGGGACTAGCGGTTACGAGCAGTACTTC. As protein: CASSSGTSGYEQYF.

The rearrangement links TRBV30 to TRBJ2-2; the match to TRBD2 covers 11 bases. Germline values: CDR1 GTSNPN, CDR2 SVGIG (reference sequence). After removal of 2 bases from V and 6 bases from J, the junction contained 2 bases not matched to a gene. This CDR3 contains 14 residues. CDR3 in amino acids: CAWSTSGSAGELFF. Written as DNA, the CDR3 is TGTGCCTGGAGTACTAGCGGGAGCGCCGGGGAGCTGTTTTTT.

This clonotype was picked up many times. This chain joins TRBV11-2 and TRBJ2-7; no clear D gene. CDR3 length: 15 residues. CDR1 is SGHAT, CDR2 FQNNGV, per germline. V was shortened by 0 bases and J by 5 bases, with 14 bases between the two germline ends. The CDR3 DNA is TGTGCCAGCAGCTTAGACCGGCCGCCCCTAAACGAGCAGTACTTC. Amino acid sequence: CASSLDRPPLNEQYF.

Only a few counts were recorded for this clonotype. The rearrangement uses TRBV10-1 and TRBJ2-2; D may be TRBD1 (6 bases). In germline, CDR1 is WNHNN, CDR2 SYGVQD (reference sequence). The CDR3 has 15 amino acids. V lost 6 bases, J lost 0 bases, and 11 bases lay in between. The CDR3 nucleotides are TGCGCCAGCAGCGCCGGGACATCGAACACCGGGGAGCTGTTTTTT. Its protein is CASSAGTSNTGELFF.